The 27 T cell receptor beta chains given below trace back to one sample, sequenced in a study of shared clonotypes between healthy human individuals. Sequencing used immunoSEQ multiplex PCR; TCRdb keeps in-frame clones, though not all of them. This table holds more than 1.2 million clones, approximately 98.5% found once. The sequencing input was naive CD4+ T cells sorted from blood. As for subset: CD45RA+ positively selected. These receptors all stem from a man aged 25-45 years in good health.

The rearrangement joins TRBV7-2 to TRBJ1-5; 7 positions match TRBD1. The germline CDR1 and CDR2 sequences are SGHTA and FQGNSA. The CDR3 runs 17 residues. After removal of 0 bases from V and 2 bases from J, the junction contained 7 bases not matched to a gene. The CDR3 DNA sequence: TGTGCCAGCAGCTTAGCCGGGCAGGGGGGCCGCAATCAGCCCCAGCATTTT. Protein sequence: CASSLAGQGGRNQPQHF.

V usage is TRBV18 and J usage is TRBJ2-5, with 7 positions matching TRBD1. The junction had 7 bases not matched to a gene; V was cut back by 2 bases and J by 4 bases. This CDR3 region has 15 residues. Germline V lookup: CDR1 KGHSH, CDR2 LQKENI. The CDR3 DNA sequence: TGTGCCAGCTCACCAAACACAGGGGTTAGAGAGACCCAGTACTTC. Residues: CASSPNTGVRETQYF.

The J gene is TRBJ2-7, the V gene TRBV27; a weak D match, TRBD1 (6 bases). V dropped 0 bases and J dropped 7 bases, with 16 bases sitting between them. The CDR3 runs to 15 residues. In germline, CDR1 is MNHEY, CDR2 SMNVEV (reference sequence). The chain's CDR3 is CASSLSWGPPGEQYF. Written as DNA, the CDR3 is TGTGCCAGCAGTTTATCTTGGGGGCCCCCGGGGGAGCAGTACTTC.

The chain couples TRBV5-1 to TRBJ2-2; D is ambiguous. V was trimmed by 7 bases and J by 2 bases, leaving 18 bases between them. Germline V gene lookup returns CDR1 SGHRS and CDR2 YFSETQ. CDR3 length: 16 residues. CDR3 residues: CASGKHTGINTGELFF. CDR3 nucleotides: TGCGCCAGCGGCAAACACACGGGTATAAACACCGGGGAGCTGTTTTTT.

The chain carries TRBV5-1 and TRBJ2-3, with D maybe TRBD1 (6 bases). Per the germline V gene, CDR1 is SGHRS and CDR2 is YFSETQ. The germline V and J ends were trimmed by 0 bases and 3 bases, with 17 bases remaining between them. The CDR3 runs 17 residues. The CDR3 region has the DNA TGCGCCAGCAGCTTGGCCTTTGGGACAAAGGGAACAGATACGCAGTATTTT. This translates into CASSLAFGTKGTDTQYF.

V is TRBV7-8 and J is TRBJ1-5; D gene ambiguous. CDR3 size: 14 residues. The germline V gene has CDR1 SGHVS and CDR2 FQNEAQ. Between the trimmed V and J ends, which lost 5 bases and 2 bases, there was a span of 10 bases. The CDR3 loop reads CASSPSVGNQPQHF. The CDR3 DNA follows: TGTGCCAGCAGCCCGTCGGTAGGCAATCAGCCCCAGCATTTT.

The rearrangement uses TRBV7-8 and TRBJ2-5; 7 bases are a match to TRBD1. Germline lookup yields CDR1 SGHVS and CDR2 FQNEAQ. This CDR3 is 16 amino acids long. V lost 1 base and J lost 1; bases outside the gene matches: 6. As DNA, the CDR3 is TGTGCCAGCAGCTTAGGACAGGGTCTCGTCCAAGAGACCCAGTACTTC. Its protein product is CASSLGQGLVQETQYF.

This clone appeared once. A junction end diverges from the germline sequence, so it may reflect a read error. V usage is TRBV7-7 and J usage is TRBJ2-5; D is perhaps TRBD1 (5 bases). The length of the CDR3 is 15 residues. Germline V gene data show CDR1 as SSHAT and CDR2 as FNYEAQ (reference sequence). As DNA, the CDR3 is TGTGCTAGCAGCCAATCAGGGAAGGGCGGCGAGACCCAGTACTTC. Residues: CASSQSGKGGETQYF.

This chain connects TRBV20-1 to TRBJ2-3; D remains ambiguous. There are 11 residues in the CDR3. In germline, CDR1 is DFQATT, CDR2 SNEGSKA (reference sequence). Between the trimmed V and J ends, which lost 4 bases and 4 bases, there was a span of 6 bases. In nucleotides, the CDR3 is TGCAGTGCTACTATCCCAGATACGCAGTATTTT. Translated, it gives CSATIPDTQYF.

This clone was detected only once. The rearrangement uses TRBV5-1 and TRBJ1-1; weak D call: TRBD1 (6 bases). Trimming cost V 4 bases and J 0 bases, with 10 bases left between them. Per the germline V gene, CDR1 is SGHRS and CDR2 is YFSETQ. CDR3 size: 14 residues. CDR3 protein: CASSTDRLNTEAFF. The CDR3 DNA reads TGCGCCAGCAGCACGGACAGATTGAACACTGAAGCTTTCTTT.

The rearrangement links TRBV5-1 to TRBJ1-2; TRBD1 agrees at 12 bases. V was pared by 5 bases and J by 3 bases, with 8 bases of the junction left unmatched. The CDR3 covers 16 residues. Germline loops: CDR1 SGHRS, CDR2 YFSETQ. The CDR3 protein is CASSPGTGGADYGYTF. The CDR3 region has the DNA TGCGCCAGCAGTCCCGGGACAGGGGGCGCGGACTATGGCTACACCTTC.

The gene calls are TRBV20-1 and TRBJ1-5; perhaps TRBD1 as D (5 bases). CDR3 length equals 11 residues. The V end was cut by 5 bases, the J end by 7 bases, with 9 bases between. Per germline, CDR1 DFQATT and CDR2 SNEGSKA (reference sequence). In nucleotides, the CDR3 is TGCAGTGCTGCCAGGGACCAGCCCCAGCATTTT. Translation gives CSAARDQPQHF.

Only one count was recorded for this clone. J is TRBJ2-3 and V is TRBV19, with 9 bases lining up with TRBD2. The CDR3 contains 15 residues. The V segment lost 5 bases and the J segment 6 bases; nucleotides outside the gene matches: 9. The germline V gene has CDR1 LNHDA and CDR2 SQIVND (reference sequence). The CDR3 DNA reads TGTGCCAGTAGTGTGAGGGGACTAGCTCTCGATACGCAGTATTTT. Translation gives CASSVRGLALDTQYF.

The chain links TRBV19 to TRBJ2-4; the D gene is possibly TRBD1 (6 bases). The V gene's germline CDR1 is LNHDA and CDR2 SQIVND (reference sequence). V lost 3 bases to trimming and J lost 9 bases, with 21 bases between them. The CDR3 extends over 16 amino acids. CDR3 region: CASSILTEPGVGIQYF. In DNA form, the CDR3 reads TGTGCCAGTAGTATTTTGACAGAGCCAGGGGTTGGCATTCAGTACTTC.

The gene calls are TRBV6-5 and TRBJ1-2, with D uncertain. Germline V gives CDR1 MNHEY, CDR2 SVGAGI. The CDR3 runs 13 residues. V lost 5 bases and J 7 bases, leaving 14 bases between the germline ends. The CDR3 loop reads CASSIVGFPGYTF. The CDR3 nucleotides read TGTGCCAGCAGTATCGTGGGGTTCCCTGGCTACACCTTC.

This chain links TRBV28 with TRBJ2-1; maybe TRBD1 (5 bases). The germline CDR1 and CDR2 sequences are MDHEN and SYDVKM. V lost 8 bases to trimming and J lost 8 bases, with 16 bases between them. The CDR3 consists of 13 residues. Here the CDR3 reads CASSSRARDEQFF. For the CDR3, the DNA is TGTGCCAGCTCATCCAGGGCCCGAGATGAGCAGTTCTTC.

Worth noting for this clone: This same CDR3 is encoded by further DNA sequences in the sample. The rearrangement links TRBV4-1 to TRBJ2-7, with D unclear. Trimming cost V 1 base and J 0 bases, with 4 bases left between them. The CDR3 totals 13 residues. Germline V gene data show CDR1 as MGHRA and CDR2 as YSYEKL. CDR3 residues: CASSQAPSYEQYF. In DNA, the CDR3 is TGCGCCAGCAGCCAAGCCCCCTCCTACGAGCAGTACTTC.

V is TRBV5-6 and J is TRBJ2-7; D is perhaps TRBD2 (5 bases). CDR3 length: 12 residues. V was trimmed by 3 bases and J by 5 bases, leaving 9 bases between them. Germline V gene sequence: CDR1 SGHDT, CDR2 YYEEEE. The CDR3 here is CASSWERNEQYF. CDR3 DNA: TGTGCCAGCAGCTGGGAGAGGAACGAGCAGTACTTC.

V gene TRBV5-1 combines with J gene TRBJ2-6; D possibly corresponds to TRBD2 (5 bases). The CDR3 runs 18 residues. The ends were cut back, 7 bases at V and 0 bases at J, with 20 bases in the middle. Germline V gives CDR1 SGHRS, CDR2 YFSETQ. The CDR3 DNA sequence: TGCGCCAGCGTGACCTCGCTTGCGGGCCCCTCTGGGGCCAACGTCCTGACTTTC. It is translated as CASVTSLAGPSGANVLTF.

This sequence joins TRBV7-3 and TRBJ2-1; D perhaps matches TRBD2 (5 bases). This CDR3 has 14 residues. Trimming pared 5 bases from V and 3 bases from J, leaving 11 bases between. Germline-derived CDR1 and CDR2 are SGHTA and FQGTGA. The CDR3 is CASSRGSDYNEQFF. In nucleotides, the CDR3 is TGTGCCAGCAGCCGGGGTAGTGACTACAATGAGCAGTTCTTC.

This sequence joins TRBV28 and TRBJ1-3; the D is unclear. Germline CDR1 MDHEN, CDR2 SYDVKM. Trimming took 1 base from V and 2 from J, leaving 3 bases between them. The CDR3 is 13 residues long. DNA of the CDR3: TGTGCCAGCAGTTTATTGGCTGGAAACACCATATATTTT. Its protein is CASSLLAGNTIYF.

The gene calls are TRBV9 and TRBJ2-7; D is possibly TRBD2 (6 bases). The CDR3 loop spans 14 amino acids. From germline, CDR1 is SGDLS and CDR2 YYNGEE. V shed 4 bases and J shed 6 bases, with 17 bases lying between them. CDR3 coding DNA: TGTGCCAGCAGCCCCCCGGGGGTATCTGGCGAGCAGTACTTC. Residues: CASSPPGVSGEQYF.

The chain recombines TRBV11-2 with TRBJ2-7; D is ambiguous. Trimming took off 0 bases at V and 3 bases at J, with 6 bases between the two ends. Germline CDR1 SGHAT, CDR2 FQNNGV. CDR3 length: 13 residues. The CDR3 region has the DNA TGTGCCAGCAGCTTAGACTCCTACTACGAGCAGTACTTC. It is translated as CASSLDSYYEQYF.

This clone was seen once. The CDR3 DNA follows: TGTGCCAGCAGCTCAAAGCGGGACTCCTACAATGAGCAGTTCTTC. Its protein is CASSSKRDSYNEQFF. The J gene is TRBJ2-1, the V gene TRBV7-3; 7 nucleotides agree with TRBD2. J gave up 0 bases and V 4 bases, and 3 bases lay outside the gene matches. The V gene's germline CDR1 is SGHTA and CDR2 FQGTGA. The CDR3 is 15 residues long.

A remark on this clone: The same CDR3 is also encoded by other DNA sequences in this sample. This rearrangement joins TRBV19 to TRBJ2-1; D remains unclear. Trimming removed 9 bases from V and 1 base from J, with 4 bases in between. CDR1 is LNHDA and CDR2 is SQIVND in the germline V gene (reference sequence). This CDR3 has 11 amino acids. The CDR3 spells CASRSYNEQFF. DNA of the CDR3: TGTGCCAGCCGTTCCTACAATGAGCAGTTCTTC.

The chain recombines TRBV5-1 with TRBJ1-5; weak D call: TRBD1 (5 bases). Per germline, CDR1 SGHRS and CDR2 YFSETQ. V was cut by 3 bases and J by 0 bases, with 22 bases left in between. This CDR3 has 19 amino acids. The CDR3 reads CASSWGTRARGNSNQPQHF. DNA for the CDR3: TGCGCCAGCAGCTGGGGGACTAGGGCTAGGGGAAATAGCAATCAGCCCCAGCATTTT.

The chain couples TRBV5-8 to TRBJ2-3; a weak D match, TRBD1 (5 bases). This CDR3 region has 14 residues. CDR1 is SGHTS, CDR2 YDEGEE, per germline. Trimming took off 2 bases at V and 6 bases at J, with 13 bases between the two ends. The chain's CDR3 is CASSFDDSWDTQYF. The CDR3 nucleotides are TGTGCCAGCAGCTTTGATGACAGCTGGGATACGCAGTATTTT.